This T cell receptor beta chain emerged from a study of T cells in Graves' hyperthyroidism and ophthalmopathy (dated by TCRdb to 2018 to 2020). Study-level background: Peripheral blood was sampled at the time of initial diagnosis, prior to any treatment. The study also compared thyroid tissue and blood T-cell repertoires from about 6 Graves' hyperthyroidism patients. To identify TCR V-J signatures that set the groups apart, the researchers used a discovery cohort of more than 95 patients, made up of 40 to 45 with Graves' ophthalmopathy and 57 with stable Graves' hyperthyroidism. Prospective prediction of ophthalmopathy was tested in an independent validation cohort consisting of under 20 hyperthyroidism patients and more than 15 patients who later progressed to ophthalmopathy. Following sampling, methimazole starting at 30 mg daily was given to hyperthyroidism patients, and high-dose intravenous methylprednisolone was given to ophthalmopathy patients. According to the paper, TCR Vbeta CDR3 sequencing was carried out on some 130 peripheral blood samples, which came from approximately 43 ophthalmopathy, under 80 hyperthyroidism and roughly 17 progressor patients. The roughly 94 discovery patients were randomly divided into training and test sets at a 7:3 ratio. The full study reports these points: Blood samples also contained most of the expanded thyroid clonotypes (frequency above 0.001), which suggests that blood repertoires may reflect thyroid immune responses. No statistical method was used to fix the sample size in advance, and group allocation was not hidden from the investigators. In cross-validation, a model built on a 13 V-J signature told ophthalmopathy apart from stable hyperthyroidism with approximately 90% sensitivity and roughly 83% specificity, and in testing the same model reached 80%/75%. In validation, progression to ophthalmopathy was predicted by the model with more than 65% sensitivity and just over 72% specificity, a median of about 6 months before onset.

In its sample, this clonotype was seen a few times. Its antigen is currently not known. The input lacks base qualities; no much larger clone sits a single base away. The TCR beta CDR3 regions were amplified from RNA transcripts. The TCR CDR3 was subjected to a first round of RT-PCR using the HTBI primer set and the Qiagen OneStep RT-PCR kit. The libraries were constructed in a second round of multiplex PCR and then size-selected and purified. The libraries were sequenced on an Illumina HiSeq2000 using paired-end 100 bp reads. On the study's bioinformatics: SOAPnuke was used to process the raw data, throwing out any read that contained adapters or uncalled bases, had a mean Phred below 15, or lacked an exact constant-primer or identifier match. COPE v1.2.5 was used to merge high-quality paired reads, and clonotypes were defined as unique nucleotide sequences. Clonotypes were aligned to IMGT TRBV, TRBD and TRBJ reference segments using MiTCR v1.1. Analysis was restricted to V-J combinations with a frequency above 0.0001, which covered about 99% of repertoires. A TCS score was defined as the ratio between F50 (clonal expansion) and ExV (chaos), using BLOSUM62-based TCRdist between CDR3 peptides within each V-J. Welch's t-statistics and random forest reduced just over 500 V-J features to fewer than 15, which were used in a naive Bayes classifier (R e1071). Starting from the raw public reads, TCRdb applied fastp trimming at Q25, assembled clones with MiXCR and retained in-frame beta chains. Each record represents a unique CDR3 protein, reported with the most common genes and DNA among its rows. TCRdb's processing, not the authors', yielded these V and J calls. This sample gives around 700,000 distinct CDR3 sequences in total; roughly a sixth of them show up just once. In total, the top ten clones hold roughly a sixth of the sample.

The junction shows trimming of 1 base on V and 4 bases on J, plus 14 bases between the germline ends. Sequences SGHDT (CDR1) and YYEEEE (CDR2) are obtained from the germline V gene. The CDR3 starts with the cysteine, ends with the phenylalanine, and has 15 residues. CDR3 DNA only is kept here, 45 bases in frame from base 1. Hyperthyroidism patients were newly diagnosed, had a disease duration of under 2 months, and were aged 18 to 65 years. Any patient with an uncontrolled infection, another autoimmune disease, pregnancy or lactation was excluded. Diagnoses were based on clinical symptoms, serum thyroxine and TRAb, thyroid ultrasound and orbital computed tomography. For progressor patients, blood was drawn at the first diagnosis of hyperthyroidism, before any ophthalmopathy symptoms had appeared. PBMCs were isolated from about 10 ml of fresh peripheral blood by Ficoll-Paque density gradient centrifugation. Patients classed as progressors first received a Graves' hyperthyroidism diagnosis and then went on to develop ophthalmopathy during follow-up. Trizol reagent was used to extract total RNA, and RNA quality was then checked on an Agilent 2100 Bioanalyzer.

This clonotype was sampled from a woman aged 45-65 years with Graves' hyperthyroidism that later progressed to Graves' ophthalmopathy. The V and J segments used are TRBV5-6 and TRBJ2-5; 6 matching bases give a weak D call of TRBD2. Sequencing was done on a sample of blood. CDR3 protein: CASSLQEGPPETQYF. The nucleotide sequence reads TGTGCCAGCAGCTTGCAGGAGGGTCCTCCAGAGACCCAGTACTTC.